The entry below gives a single TCR beta chain sequence along with its context. Its antigen is unidentified. The source of the sample is a study of T cell clones after liver transplantation. General observations from the study: Conclusions were preliminary, with small, heterogeneous patient groups. Circulating graft-donor-reactive CD4 TCRbeta sequences fell significantly post-transplant in 5 of 8 subjects. A larger donor-reactive than third-party decline suggested partial antigen-specific deletion.

The CDR3 totals 13 residues. Germline CDR1 and CDR2: SEHNR and FQNEAQ (reference sequence). V dropped 5 bases and J dropped 5; count of bases not matched to a gene: 6. Data came from immunoSEQ multiplex PCR; TCRdb stores just in-frame clones and leaves some out. The table has roughly 56,000 clones, approximately 71% seen once; the top ten hold less than 10%. The chain joins TRBV7-9 to TRBJ2-7; 7 bases line up with TRBD2. This TCR was recovered from a human patient who received a liver transplant. Some T cells may be supplied by the graft donor. Sample: CD4+ T cells from blood, taken approximately 52 months after liver transplant. Here the CDR3 DNA reads TGTGCCAGCAGCCGCCGGGGGGTTGACGAGCAGTACTTC. It is translated as CASSRRGVDEQYF.